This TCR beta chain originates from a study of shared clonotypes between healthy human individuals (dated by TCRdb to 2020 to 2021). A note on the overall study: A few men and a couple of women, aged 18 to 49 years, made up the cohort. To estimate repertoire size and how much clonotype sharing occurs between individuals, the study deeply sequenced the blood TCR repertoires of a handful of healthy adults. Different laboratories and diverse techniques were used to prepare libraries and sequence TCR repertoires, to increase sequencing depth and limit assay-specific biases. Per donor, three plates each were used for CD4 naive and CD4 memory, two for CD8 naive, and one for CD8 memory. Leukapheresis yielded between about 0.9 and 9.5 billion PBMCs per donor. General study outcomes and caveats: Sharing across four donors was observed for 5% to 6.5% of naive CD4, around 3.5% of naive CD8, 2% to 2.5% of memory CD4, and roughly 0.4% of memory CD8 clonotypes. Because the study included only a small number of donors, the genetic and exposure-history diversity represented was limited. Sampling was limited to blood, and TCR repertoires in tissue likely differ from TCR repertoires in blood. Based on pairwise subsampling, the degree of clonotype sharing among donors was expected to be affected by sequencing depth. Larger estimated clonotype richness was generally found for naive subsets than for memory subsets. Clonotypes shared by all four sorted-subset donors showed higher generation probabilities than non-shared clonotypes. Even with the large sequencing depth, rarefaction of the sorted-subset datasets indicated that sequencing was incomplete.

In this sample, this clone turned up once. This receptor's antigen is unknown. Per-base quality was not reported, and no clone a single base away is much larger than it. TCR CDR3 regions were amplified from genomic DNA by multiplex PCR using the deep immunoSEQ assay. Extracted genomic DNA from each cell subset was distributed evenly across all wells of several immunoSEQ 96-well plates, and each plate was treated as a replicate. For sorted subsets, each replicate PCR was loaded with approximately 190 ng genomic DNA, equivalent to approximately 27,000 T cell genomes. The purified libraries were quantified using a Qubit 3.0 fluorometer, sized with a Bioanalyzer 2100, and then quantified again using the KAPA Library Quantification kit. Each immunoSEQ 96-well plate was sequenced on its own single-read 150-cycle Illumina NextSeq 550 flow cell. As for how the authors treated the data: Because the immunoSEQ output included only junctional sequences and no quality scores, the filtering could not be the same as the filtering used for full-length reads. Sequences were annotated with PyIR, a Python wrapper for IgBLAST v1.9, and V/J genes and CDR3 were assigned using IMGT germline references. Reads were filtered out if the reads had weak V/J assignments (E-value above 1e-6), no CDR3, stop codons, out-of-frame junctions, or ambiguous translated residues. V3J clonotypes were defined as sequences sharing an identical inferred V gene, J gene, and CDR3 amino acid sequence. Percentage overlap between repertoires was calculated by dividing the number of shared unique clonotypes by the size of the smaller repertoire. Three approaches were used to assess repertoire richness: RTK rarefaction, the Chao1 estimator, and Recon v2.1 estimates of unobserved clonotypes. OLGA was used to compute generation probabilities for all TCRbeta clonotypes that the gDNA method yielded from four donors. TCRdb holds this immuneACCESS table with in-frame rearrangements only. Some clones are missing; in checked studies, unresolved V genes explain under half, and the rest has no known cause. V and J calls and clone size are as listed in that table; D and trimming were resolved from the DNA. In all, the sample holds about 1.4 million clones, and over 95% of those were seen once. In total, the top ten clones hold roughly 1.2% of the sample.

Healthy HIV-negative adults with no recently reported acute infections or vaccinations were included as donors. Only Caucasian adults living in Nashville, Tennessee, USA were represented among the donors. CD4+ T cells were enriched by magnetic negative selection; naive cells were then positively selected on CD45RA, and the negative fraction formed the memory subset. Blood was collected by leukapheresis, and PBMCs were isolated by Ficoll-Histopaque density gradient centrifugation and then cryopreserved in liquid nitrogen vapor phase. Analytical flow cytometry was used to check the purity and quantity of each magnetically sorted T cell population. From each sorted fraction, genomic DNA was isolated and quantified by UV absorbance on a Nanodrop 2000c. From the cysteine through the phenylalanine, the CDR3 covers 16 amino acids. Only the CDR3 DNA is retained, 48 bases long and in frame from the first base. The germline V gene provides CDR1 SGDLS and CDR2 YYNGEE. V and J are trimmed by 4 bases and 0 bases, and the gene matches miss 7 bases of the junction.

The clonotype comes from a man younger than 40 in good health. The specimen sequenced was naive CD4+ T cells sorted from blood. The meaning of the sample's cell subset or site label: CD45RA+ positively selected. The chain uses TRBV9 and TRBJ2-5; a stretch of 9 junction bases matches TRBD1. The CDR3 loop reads CASSRGTGQNQETQYF. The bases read TGTGCCAGCAGCCGGGGGACAGGGCAAAACCAAGAGACCCAGTACTTC.